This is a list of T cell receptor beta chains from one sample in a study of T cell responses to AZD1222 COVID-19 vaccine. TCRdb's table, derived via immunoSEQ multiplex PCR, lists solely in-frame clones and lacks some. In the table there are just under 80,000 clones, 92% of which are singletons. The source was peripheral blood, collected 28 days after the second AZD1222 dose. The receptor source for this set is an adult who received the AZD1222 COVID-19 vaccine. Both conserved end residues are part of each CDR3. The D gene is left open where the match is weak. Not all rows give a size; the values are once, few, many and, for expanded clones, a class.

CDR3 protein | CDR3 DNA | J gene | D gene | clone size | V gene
CASSPSLDSSPLHF | TGTGCCAGCAGCCCGTCATTGGACTCATCACCCCTCCACTTT | TRBJ1-6 | - | - | TRBV3-1/TRBV3-2
CASTQGNYEQYF | TGTGCCAGCACCCAAGGGAACTACGAGCAGTACTTC | TRBJ2-7 | - | - | TRBV7-9
CASSGRDRNQPQHF | TGTGCCAGCAGTGGGCGGGACAGAAATCAGCCCCAGCATTTT | TRBJ1-5 | TRBD1 | once | TRBV2
CASSQARKNYGYTF | TGTGCCAGCAGCCAAGCGAGGAAAAACTATGGCTACACCTTC | TRBJ1-2 | - | - | TRBV6-5
CASSRRDLDNEQFF | TGTGCCAGCAGCCGGCGGGACCTCGACAATGAGCAGTTCTTC | TRBJ2-1 | - | - | TRBV11-3
CASRELSASNEQYF | TGCGCCAGCAGGGAACTCTCTGCCTCCAACGAGCAGTACTTC | TRBJ2-7 | - | - | TRBV10-2
CASSSRTGRTDTQYF | TGTGCCAGCAGCTCGCGGACAGGGCGCACAGATACGCAGTATTTT | TRBJ2-3 | TRBD1 | - | TRBV11-2
CASSQGGEQYF | TGTGCCAGCAGCCAAGGCGGCGAGCAGTACTTC | TRBJ2-7 | - | - | TRBV3-1/TRBV3-2
CASSPPRGTGEYTGETQYF | TGTGCCAGCTCACCACCGAGGGGGACAGGGGAGTACACGGGAGAGACCCAGTACTTC | TRBJ2-5 | TRBD1 | - | TRBV18
CASSLDRVGPQHF | TGTGCCAGCAGTTTGGATCGAGTCGGACCCCAGCATTTT | TRBJ1-5 | - | - | TRBV27
CAISEDSGTEAFF | TGTGCCATCAGTGAGGACAGTGGTACTGAAGCTTTCTTT | TRBJ1-1 | - | - | TRBV10-3
CASSQGGLLTGELFF | TGTGCCAGCAGCCAAGGGGGACTTTTAACCGGGGAGCTGTTTTTT | TRBJ2-2 | - | - | TRBV4-2
CASKQGEVSNEKLFF | TGTGCCAGCAAACAGGGGGAGGTGTCTAATGAAAAACTGTTTTTT | TRBJ1-4 | TRBD1 | once | TRBV6-6
CASSRLGRAYGYTF | TGCGCCAGCAGTCGACTAGGTCGCGCCTATGGCTACACCTTC | TRBJ1-2 | - | - | TRBV23-1
CASSNGPGTGGFGYTF | TGTGCCAGCAGCAATGGGCCCGGGACAGGGGGCTTCGGCTACACCTTC | TRBJ1-2 | - | - | TRBV21-1
CAWSGTGADTQYF | TGTGCCTGGAGTGGAACAGGGGCAGATACGCAGTATTTT | TRBJ2-3 | TRBD1 | - | TRBV30
CASSGTGVVTYGYTF | TGTGCCAGCAGCGGGACAGGGGTGGTGACCTATGGCTACACCTTC | TRBJ1-2 | TRBD1 | - | TRBV5-8
CASSTWDDQTDTQYF | TGTGCCAGTAGTACTTGGGACGATCAAACAGATACGCAGTATTTT | TRBJ2-3 | - | - | TRBV19
CASSPGLAEQFF | TGTGCCAGCAGTCCCGGACTGGCGGAGCAGTTCTTC | TRBJ2-1 | - | - | TRBV27
CAIRDVVRSSYEQYF | TGTGCCATCAGGGACGTGGTACGGAGCTCCTACGAGCAGTACTTC | TRBJ2-7 | - | - | TRBV10-3
CASSERGEAGNTIYF | TGTGCCAGTAGTGAGAGGGGGGAAGCTGGAAACACCATATATTTT | TRBJ1-3 | - | - | TRBV19
CASSYSWTGSYEQYF | TGTGCCAGCAGTTACTCCTGGACAGGGTCCTACGAGCAGTACTTC | TRBJ2-7 | TRBD1 | - | TRBV6-5
CASSLGVTGGLNTEAFF | TGTGCCAGCAGCTTAGGAGTTACGGGAGGACTGAACACTGAAGCTTTCTTT | TRBJ1-1 | - | - | TRBV7-8
CASSLDQGETQYF | TGTGCCAGCAGCTTAGACCAGGGCGAGACCCAGTACTTC | TRBJ2-5 | - | - | TRBV7-7
CAWANSHTEAFF | TGTGCCTGGGCTAACAGCCACACTGAAGCTTTCTTT | TRBJ1-1 | - | - | TRBV30
CASSQVQIFMNTEAFF | TGTGCCAGCAGCCAAGTCCAGATCTTCATGAACACTGAAGCTTTCTTT | TRBJ1-1 | - | - | TRBV14
CASSEPGANVLTF | TGTGCCAGCAGCGAACCTGGGGCCAACGTCCTGACTTTC | TRBJ2-6 | - | - | TRBV7-2
CASSDRTENTEAFF | TGCGCCAGCAGCGACCGGACAGAGAACACTGAAGCTTTCTTT | TRBJ1-1 | - | once | TRBV5-1
CASTPSGLPWGETQYF | TGTGCCAGTACCCCAAGCGGACTCCCTTGGGGGGAGACCCAGTACTTC | TRBJ2-5 | - | - | TRBV19
CASRLGLAGEVEQFF | TGCGCCAGCAGACTGGGACTAGCGGGAGAAGTGGAGCAGTTCTTC | TRBJ2-1 | TRBD2 | - | TRBV5-1
CASSNSSPETTPNYGYTF | TGTGCCAGCAGCAACTCTTCCCCAGAGACCACGCCTAACTATGGCTACACCTTC | TRBJ1-2 | - | - | TRBV21-1
CASSPGRNNQPQHF | TGTGCCAGCAGCCCAGGACGGAACAATCAGCCCCAGCATTTT | TRBJ1-5 | - | - | TRBV5-4
CASTRQGANTGELFF | TGTGCCAGCACCAGACAGGGCGCGAACACCGGGGAGCTGTTTTTT | TRBJ2-2 | TRBD1 | few | TRBV3-1/TRBV3-2
CASSQAQVRSGYGYTF | TGTGCCAGCAGCCAAGCCCAAGTTAGGTCTGGGTATGGCTACACCTTC | TRBJ1-2 | - | - | TRBV4-2
CASSPESGYNSPLHF | TGTGCCAGCAGCCCGGAGTCGGGCTATAATTCACCCCTCCACTTT | TRBJ1-6 | - | - | TRBV11-2
CASSLAQNRNTGELFF | TGTGCCAGCAGCTTGGCCCAAAATAGGAACACCGGGGAGCTGTTTTTT | TRBJ2-2 | - | - | TRBV5-4
CASSPTRFSYNEQFF | TGCGCCAGCAGCCCCACGAGGTTCTCCTACAATGAGCAGTTCTTC | TRBJ2-1 | - | - | TRBV5-1
CASSLGIQSSGNTIYF | TGTGCCAGCAGCTTGGGGATTCAGAGCTCTGGAAACACCATATATTTT | TRBJ1-3 | - | - | TRBV5-8
CASSSRDRERSVGGYTF | TGTGCCAGCAGTTCTCGGGACAGGGAGCGCTCAGTTGGTGGCTACACCTTC | TRBJ1-2 | TRBD1 | once | TRBV27
CASSPPLDRGHF | TGTGCCAGCTCACCACCTTTGGACAGGGGGCACTTC | TRBJ2-5 | TRBD1 | - | TRBV18
CASRDRGGYNGYTF | TGTGCCAGCAGAGACAGGGGGGGTTATAATGGCTACACCTTC | TRBJ1-2 | TRBD1 | - | TRBV3-1/TRBV3-2
CASSTKAGSYEQYF | TGTGCCAGCTCAACCAAGGCAGGGAGCTACGAGCAGTACTTC | TRBJ2-7 | - | - | TRBV18
CASLTGGSTHQPAHF | TGTGCCAGTCTTACAGGGGGATCGACCCATCAGCCGGCTCATTTT | TRBJ1-5 | TRBD1 | - | TRBV6-5
CAISEGTSGNYEQYF | TGTGCCATCAGTGAAGGGACTAGCGGAAACTACGAGCAGTACTTC | TRBJ2-7 | TRBD2 | once | TRBV10-3
CSVEEAGGTGYGYTF | TGCAGCGTTGAAGAAGCGGGGGGGACGGGCTATGGCTACACCTTC | TRBJ1-2 | - | - | TRBV29-1
CASSFLRGWDGYTF | TGTGCCAGCAGCTTCTTGAGGGGATGGGATGGCTACACCTTC | TRBJ1-2 | - | - | TRBV7-2
CSVVPSPTLSEQYF | TGCAGCGTTGTTCCGTCCCCAACCCTCTCCGAGCAGTACTTC | TRBJ2-7 | - | once | TRBV29-1
CASSLGSSGTYNEQFF | TGTGCCAGCAGCTTGGGGAGTAGCGGAACCTACAATGAGCAGTTCTTC | TRBJ2-1 | - | once | TRBV5-4
CATSRDRATYNEQFF | TGTGCCACCAGCAGGGACAGGGCTACCTACAATGAGCAGTTCTTC | TRBJ2-1 | TRBD1 | - | TRBV15
CASRSRLAGVYEQYF | TGTGCCAGCAGGTCCAGACTAGCGGGAGTGTACGAGCAGTACTTC | TRBJ2-7 | TRBD2 | - | TRBV2
CASSVEGPGETQYF | TGTGCCAGCAGCGTAGAAGGGCCGGGAGAGACCCAGTACTTC | TRBJ2-5 | - | once | TRBV9
CASSLVRGNEQFF | TGTGCCAGCAGCTTGGTTCGGGGGAATGAGCAGTTCTTC | TRBJ2-1 | - | - | TRBV5-4
CASSDSAVINEKLFF | TGTGCCAGCAGTGATAGTGCGGTAATTAATGAAAAACTGTTTTTT | TRBJ1-4 | - | - | TRBV6-1
CATSDPTRISYNEQFF | TGTGCCACCAGTGACCCGACTAGGATATCCTACAATGAGCAGTTCTTC | TRBJ2-1 | - | once | TRBV24-1